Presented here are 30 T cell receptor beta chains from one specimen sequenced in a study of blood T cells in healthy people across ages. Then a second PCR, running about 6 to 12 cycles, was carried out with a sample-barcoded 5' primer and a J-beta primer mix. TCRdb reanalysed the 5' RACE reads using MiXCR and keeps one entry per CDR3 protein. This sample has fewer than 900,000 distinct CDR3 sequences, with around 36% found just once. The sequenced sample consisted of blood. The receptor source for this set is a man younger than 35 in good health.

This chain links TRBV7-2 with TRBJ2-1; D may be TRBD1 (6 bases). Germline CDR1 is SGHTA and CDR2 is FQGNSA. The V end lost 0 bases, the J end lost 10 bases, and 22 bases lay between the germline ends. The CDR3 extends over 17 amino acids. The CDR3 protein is CASSLALHPDSSYEQFF. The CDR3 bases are TGTGCCAGCAGCTTAGCCCTTCACCCGGACAGCTCCTACGAGCAGTTCTTC.

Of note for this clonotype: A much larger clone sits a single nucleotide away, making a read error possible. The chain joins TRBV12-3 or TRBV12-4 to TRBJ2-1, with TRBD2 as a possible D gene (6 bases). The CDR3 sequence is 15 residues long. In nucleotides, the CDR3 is TGTGCCAGCAGCACCGGAGGGGCCAACTACGATGAGCAGTTCTTC. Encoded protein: CASSTGGANYDEQFF.

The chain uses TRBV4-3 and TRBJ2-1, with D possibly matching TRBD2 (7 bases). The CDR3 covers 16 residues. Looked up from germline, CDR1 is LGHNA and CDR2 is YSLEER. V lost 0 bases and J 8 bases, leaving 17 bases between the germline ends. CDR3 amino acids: CASSQDRGGGFDEQFF. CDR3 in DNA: TGCGCCAGCAGCCAAGATAGGGGGGGAGGGTTCGATGAGCAGTTCTTC.

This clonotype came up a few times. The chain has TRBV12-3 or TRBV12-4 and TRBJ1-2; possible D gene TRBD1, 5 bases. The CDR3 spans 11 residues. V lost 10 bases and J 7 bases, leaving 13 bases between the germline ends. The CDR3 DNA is TGTGCCACCCACCGGGGGTGTGGCTACACCTTC. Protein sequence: CATHRGCGYTF.

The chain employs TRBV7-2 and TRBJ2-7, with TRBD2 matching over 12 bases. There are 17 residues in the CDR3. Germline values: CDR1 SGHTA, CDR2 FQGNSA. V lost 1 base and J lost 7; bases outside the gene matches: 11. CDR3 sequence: CASSLDLASGGASEQYF. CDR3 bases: TGTGCCAGCAGCTTAGACTTGGCTAGCGGGGGGGCGAGTGAGCAGTACTTC.

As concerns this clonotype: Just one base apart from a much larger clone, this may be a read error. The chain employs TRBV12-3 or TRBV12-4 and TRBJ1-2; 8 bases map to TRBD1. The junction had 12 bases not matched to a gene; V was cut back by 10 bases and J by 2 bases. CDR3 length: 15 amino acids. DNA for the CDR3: TGTGCCAACAGCCCGACAGGGGCTCCAAACTATGGCTACACCTTC. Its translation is CANSPTGAPNYGYTF.

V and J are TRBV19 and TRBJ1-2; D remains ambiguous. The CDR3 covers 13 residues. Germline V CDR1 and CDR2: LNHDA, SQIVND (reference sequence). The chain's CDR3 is CVCQSSGIYGYTF. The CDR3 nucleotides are TGTGTCTGCCAGTCGTCGGGGATCTATGGCTACACCTTC.

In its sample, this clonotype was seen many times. The CDR3 coding sequence is TGCGCCAGCAGCTTGGCCATGGGGACAGGCGTCTACAATGAGCAGTTCTTC. Its translation: CASSLAMGTGVYNEQFF. This rearrangement joins TRBV5-1 to TRBJ2-1; 8 bases match TRBD1. Germline V gives CDR1 SGHRS, CDR2 YFSETQ. V shed 0 bases, J shed 3 bases, and the junction held 8 bases outside the gene matches. The CDR3 extends over 17 amino acids.

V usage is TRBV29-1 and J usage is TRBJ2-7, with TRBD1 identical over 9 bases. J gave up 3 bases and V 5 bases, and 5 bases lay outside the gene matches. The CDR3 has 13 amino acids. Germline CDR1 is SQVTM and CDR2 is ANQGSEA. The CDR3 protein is CSVQLTGGYEQYF. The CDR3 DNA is TGCAGCGTTCAGCTGACAGGGGGCTACGAGCAGTACTTC.

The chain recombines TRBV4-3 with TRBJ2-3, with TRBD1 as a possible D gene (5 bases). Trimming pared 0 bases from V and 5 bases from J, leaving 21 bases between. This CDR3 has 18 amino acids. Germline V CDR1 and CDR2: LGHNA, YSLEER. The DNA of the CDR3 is TGCGCCAGCAGCCAAGAGTCTTCAGGGCGTCGGCAGATAGATACGCAGTATTTT. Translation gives CASSQESSGRRQIDTQYF.

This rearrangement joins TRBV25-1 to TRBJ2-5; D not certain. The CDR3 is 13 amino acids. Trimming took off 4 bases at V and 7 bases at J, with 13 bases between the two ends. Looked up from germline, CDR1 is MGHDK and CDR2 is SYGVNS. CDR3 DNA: TGTGCCAGCAGTGGCTCATCTGTGGCGACCCAGTACTTC. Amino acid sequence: CASSGSSVATQYF. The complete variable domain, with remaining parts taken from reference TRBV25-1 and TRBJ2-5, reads EADIYQTPRYLVIGTGKKITLECSQTMGHDKMYWYQQDPGMELHLIHYSYGVNSTEKGDLSSESTVSRIRTEHFPLTLESARPSHTSQYLCASSGSSVATQYFGPGTRLLVL.

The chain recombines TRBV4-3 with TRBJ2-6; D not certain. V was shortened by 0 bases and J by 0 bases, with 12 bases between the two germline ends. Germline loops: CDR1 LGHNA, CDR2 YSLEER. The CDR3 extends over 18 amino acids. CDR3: CASSQELRGSSGANVLTF. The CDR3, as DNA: TGCGCCAGCAGCCAAGAATTACGAGGTAGCTCTGGGGCCAACGTCCTGACTTTC.

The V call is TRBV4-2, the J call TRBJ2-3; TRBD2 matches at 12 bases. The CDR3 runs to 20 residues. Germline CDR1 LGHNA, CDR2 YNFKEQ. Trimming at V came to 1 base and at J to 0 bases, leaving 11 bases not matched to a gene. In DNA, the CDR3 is TGTGCCAGCAGCCAAGTGGTTTGGACTAGCGGGGCTACTAGCACAGATACGCAGTATTTT. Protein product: CASSQVVWTSGATSTDTQYF.

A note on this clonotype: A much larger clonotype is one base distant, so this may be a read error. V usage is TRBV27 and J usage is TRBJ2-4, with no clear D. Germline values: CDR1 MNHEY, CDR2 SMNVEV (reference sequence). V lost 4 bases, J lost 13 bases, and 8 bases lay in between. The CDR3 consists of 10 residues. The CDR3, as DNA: TGTGCCAGCAGTTGCCTGGGGCAGTACTTC. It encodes CASSCLGQYF.

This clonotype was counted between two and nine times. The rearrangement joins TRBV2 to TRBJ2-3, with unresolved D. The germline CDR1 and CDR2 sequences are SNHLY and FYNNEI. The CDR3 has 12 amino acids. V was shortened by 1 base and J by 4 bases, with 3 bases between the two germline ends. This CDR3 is CASSEGPDTQYF. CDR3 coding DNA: TGTGCCAGCAGTGAAGGCCCAGATACGCAGTATTTT. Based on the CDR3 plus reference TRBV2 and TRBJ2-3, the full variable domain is EPEVTQTPSHQVTQMGQEVILRCVPISNHLYFYWYRQILGQKVEFLVSFYNNEISEKSEIFDDQFSVERPDGSNFTLKIRSTKLEDSAMYFCASSEGPDTQYFGPGTRLTVL.

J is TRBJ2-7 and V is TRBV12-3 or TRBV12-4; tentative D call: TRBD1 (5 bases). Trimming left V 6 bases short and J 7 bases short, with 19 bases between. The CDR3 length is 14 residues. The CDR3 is CASRYRYDHNEQYF. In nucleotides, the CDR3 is TGTGCCAGCAGGTACAGGTACGACCACAATGAGCAGTACTTC.

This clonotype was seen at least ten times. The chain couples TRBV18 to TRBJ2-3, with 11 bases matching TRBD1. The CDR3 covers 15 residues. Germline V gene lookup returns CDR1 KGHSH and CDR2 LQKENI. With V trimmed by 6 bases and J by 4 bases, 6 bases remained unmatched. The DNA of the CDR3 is TGTGCCAGCTCCGGACAGGGGGCGTACGCAGATACGCAGTATTTT. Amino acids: CASSGQGAYADTQYF.

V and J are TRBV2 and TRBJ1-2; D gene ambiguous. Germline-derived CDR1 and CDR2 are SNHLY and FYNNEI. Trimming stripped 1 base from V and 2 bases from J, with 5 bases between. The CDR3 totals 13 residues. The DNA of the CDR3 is TGTGCCAGCAGTGAAGTCAGAAACTATGGCTACACCTTC. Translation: CASSEVRNYGYTF.

CDR3 region: CASSYSSYTDTQYF. Written as DNA, the CDR3 is TGTGCCAGCAGTTATTCCAGTTACACAGATACGCAGTATTTT. The chain carries TRBV27 and TRBJ2-3; D is uncertain. The CDR3 runs to 14 residues. Between the trimmed V and J ends, which lost 4 bases and 2 bases, there was a span of 10 bases. CDR1 and CDR2 from the germline V gene are MNHEY and SMNVEV (reference sequence).

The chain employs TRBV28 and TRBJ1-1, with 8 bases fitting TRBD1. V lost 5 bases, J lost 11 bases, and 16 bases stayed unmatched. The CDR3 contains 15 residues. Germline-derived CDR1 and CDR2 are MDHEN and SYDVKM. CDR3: CASSTGRTGLTVAFF. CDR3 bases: TGTGCCAGCAGTACGGGGAGGACAGGGTTAACAGTGGCTTTCTTT.

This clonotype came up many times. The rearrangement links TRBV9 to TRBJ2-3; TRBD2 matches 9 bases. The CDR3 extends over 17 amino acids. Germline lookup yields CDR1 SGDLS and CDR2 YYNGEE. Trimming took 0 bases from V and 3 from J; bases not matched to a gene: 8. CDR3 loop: CASSVGGQRGDTDTQYF. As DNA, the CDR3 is TGTGCCAGCAGCGTAGGTGGCCAGCGGGGGGATACAGATACGCAGTATTTT.

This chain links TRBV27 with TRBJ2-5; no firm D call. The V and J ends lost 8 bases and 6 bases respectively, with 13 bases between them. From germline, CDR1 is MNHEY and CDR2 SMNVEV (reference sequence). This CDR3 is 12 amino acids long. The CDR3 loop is CASADLSKTQYF. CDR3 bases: TGTGCCAGCGCTGACCTCAGCAAGACCCAGTACTTC.

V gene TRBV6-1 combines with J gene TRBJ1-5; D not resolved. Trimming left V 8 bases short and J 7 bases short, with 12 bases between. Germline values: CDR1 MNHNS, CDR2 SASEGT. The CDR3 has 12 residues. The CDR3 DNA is TGTGCCAGCCTGGGGTCTGGGCAGCCCCAGCATTTT. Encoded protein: CASLGSGQPQHF.

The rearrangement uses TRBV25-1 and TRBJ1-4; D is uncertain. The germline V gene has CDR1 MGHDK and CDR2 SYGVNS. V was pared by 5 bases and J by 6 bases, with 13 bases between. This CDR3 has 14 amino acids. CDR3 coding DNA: TGTGCCAGCAGTCGGGCAAGCGACTATGAAAAACTGTTTTTT. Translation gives CASSRASDYEKLFF.

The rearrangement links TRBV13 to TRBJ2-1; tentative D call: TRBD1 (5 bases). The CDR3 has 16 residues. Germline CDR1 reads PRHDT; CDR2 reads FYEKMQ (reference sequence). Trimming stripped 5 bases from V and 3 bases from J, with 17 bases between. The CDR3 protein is CASSPVGRARYNEQFF. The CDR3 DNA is TGTGCCAGCAGCCCCGTGGGCAGGGCTCGCTACAATGAGCAGTTCTTC. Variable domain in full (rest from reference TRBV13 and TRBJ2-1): AAGVIQSPRHLIKEKRETATLKCYPIPRHDTVYWYQQGPGQDPQFLISFYEKMQSDKGSIPDRFSAQQFSDYHSELNMSSLELGDSALYFCASSPVGRARYNEQFFGPGTRLTVL.

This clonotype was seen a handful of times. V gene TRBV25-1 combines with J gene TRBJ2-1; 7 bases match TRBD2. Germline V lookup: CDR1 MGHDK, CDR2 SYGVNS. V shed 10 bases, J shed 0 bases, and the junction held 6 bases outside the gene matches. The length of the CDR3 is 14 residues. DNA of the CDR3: TGTGCCACTACGGGGGGAAGCTCCTACAATGAGCAGTTCTTC. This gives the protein CATTGGSSYNEQFF.

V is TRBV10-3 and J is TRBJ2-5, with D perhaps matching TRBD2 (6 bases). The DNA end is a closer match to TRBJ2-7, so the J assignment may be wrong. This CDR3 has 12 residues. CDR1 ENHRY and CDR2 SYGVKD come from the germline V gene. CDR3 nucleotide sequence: TGTGCCATCAGTGGACTAGTTCCCGAGCAGTACTTC. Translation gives CAISGLVPEQYF.

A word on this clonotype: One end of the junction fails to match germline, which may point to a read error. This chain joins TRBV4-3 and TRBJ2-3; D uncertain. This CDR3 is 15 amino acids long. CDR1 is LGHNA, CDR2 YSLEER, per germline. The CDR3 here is CVSSQDGVRTDTQYF. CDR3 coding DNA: TGCGTCAGCAGCCAAGATGGGGTGAGGACAGATACGCAGTATTTT.

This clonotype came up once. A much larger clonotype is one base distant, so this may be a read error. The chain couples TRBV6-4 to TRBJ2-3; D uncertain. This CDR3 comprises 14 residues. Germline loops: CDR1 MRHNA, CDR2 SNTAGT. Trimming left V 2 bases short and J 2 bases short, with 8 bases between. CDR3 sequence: CASSDAGNTDTQYF. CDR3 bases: TGTGCCAGCAGTGACGCCGGCAACACAGATACGCAGTATTTT.

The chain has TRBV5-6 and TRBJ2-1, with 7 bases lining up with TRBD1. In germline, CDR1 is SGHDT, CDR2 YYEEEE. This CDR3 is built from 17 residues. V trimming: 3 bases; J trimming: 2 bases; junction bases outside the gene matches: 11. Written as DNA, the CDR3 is TGTGCCAGCAGCTCAGGCCGGGGACAGCGTCCCTACAATGAGCAGTTCTTC. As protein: CASSSGRGQRPYNEQFF.